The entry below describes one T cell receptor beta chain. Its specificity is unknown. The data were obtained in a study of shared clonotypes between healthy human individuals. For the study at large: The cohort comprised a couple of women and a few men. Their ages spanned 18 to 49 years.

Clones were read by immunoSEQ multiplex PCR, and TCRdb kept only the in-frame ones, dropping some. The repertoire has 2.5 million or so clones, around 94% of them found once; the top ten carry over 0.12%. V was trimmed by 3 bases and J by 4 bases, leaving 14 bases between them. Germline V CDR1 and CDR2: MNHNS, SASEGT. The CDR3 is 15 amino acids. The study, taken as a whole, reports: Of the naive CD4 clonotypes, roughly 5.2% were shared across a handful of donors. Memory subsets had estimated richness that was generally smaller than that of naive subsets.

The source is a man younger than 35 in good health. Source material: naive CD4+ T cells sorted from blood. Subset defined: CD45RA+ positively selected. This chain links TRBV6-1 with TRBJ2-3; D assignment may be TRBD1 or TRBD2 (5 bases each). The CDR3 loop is CASSDKSLGADTQYF. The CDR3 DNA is TGTGCCAGCAGTGATAAAAGCCTGGGGGCAGATACGCAGTATTTT.